Presented here are 15 T cell receptor beta chains from one specimen sequenced in a study of shared clonotypes between healthy human individuals. Assay: immunoSEQ multiplex PCR; the TCRdb copy retains only in-frame clones and omits some. The table shows 2 million to 2.5 million clones, with about 92% occurring only once. Sequencing input: naive CD4+ T cells from PBMCs. Subset meaning: CD45RA+ positively selected. These receptors came from a man aged 18 to 29 in good health. Some clones in this sample may be carry-over from other donors' samples.

The chain carries TRBV4-1 and TRBJ2-3; TRBD2 matches 7 bases. The CDR3 length is 15 residues. Losses at the gene ends were 4 bases for V and 5 bases for J; bases not matched to a gene: 9. Germline assignment: CDR1 MGHRA and CDR2 YSYEKL. CDR3 residues: CASSRLATSEDTQYF. As DNA, the CDR3 is TGCGCCAGCAGCCGATTGGCCACTAGCGAAGATACGCAGTATTTT.

For the CDR3, the DNA is TGTGCCAGCAGCTTAACAGAAGGCTACACCTTC. The encoded protein is CASSLTEGYTF. The chain combines TRBV7-3 with TRBJ1-2, with D hard to call. V shed 0 bases and J shed 8 bases, with 4 bases lying between them. The CDR3 is made up of 11 amino acids. Germline CDR1 reads SGHTA; CDR2 reads FQGTGA.

The chain joins TRBV14 to TRBJ2-7; TRBD1 agrees at 9 bases. Germline lookup yields CDR1 SGHDN and CDR2 FVKESK. This CDR3 comprises 18 residues. V shed 2 bases and J 0 bases; nucleotides not matched to a gene: 11. CDR3 nucleotides: TGTGCCAGCAGCCAACACGGACAGGGGATGAGGAGCTCCTACGAGCAGTACTTC. It specifies CASSQHGQGMRSSYEQYF.

V is TRBV9 and J is TRBJ2-3, with 7 nucleotides matching TRBD2. The CDR3 covers 15 residues. Germline CDR1 SGDLS, CDR2 YYNGEE. The J segment lost 2 bases and the V segment lost 3 bases, leaving 6 bases of the junction unmatched. CDR3 nucleotide sequence: TGTGCCAGCAGCGAAAGGGAGGGCCACACAGATACGCAGTATTTT. Translating it yields CASSEREGHTDTQYF.

Details on this clone: Other DNA sequences within the sample encode an identical CDR3. This chain connects TRBV6-5 to TRBJ2-1; a possible D gene is TRBD2 (6 bases). Between the trimmed V and J ends, which lost 6 bases and 1 base, there was a span of 7 bases. The CDR3 is 13 residues long. Germline V gene sequence: CDR1 MNHEY, CDR2 SVGAGI. The CDR3 DNA sequence: TGTGCCAGCAGCGGGAGTTCCTACAATGAGCAGTTCTTC. This encodes CASSGSSYNEQFF.

The CDR3 protein is CASSLAGGSGNTIYF. CDR3 bases: TGTGCCAGCAGCCTTGCGGGGGGCTCTGGAAACACCATATATTTT. The rearrangement joins TRBV6-1 to TRBJ1-3; D is perhaps TRBD1 (5 bases). The CDR3 is made up of 15 amino acids. CDR1 MNHNS and CDR2 SASEGT come from the germline V gene. Trimming took off 6 bases at V and 0 bases at J, with 12 bases between the two ends.

V usage is TRBV6-1 and J usage is TRBJ2-7; 12 bases match TRBD2. Trimming cost V 0 bases and J 5 bases; bases outside gene matches: 5. Germline V gene data show CDR1 as MNHNS and CDR2 as SASEGT. This CDR3 region has 16 residues. The CDR3 nucleotides are TGTGCCAGCAGTGAAGCAAGGGGACTAGCGGGTAACGAGCAGTACTTC. Translating gives CASSEARGLAGNEQYF.

V gene TRBV5-1 combines with J gene TRBJ2-3; 9 positions match TRBD1. This CDR3 is 15 amino acids long. V lost 4 bases, J lost 2 bases, and 5 bases stayed unmatched. Germline V gives CDR1 SGHRS, CDR2 YFSETQ. The CDR3 here is CASSPGTGPTDTQYF. The CDR3 coding sequence is TGCGCCAGCAGCCCTGGGACAGGGCCCACAGATACGCAGTATTTT.

The CDR3, as DNA: TGTGCCAGCACCTCCAGAGGGACCGCCCGAAACATTCAGTACTTC. Protein product: CASTSRGTARNIQYF. The chain recombines TRBV28 with TRBJ2-4; either TRBD1 or TRBD2 may fit D (5 bases each). The germline V gene encodes CDR1 MDHEN and CDR2 SYDVKM. The CDR3 has 15 residues. V shed 7 bases and J shed 6 bases, with 19 bases lying between them. The variable domain in full, completed from reference TRBV28 and TRBJ2-4, reads DVKVTQSSRYLVKRTGEKVFLECVQDMDHENMFWYRQDPGLGLRLIYFSYDVKMKEKGDIPEGYSVSREKKERFSLILESASTNQTSMYLCASTSRGTARNIQYFGAGTRLSVL.

The sample holds one count of this clone. The V call is TRBV30, the J call TRBJ2-1; 7 bases are shared with TRBD2. The CDR3 extends over 15 amino acids. Germline-derived CDR1 and CDR2 are GTSNPN and SVGIG (reference sequence). Unmatched junction bases numbered 16, after V lost 5 bases and J lost 9 bases. DNA of the CDR3: TGTGCCTGGGCCCGACTAGCCGGGGCTTCAGGTGAGCAGTTCTTC. This codes for CAWARLAGASGEQFF.

The chain links TRBV5-1 to TRBJ2-7, with D tentatively TRBD2 (6 bases). V was shortened by 0 bases and J by 3 bases, with 10 bases between the two germline ends. This CDR3 has 14 residues. The V gene's germline CDR1 is SGHRS and CDR2 YFSETQ. CDR3 loop: CASSLGLDGYEQYF. DNA for the CDR3: TGCGCCAGCAGCTTGGGACTAGACGGCTACGAGCAGTACTTC.

The chain is built from TRBV19 and TRBJ1-3, with D maybe TRBD1 (6 bases). CDR3 length equals 14 residues. The V and J ends lost 8 bases and 0 bases respectively, with 11 bases between them. Germline CDR1 LNHDA, CDR2 SQIVND (reference sequence). Here the CDR3 DNA reads TGTGCCAGTGCAAGGGGGAGCTCTGGAAACACCATATATTTT. It translates to CASARGSSGNTIYF.

The J gene is TRBJ2-7, the V gene TRBV19; possible D gene TRBD2, 6 bases. V gave up 7 bases and J gave up 0 bases, with 16 bases separating them. The germline V gene has CDR1 LNHDA and CDR2 SQIVND (reference sequence). The CDR3 length is 15 residues. The CDR3 bases are TGTGCCAGTAACCCATCCGGGACTGCCTCCTACGAGCAGTACTTC. Amino acid sequence: CASNPSGTASYEQYF.

The rearrangement links TRBV7-2 to TRBJ2-7; D may be TRBD1 or TRBD2 (5 bases each). Trimming cost V 4 bases and J 1 base, with 14 bases left between them. The CDR3 contains 15 residues. Germline CDR1 and CDR2: SGHTA and FQGNSA. CDR3 loop: CASSSPGQGSYEQYF. For the CDR3, the DNA is TGTGCCAGCAGCTCCCCGGGGCAGGGTTCCTACGAGCAGTACTTC. The variable domain in full, with the rest retrieved from reference TRBV7-2 and TRBJ2-7, is GAGVSQSPSNKVTEKGKDVELRCDPISGHTALYWYRQSLGQGLEFLIYFQGNSAPDKSGLPSDRFSAERTGGSVSTLTIQRTQQEDSAVYLCASSSPGQGSYEQYFGPGTRLTVT.

This clone was observed a single time. For the CDR3, the DNA is TGTGCCAGCAAGGAAGCGAGGGAGCAGTACTTC. The encoded protein is CASKEAREQYF. The V call is TRBV6-1, the J call TRBJ2-7; no reliable D call. The germline gives CDR1 MNHNS, CDR2 SASEGT. Deletions cut 7 bases from V and 7 bases from J, with 11 bases between. The CDR3 runs 11 residues.